Presented here are 10 T cell receptor beta chains from one specimen sequenced in a study of T cell repertoires in ileal Crohn's disease. Time point of the sample: neoterminal ileum biopsy at postoperative endoscopy, about 6 months after surgery. This table comes from immunoSEQ multiplex PCR, and its TCRdb copy is limited to in-frame clones, with some not included. The top ten clones hold approximately 8.6% of a sample with 12,000 or so clones, more than 60% of them seen once. What was sequenced was ileal tissue. The receptors derive from an adult with Crohn's disease.

The chain carries TRBV28 and TRBJ1-2, with D unresolved. The CDR3 is made up of 12 amino acids. The germline gives CDR1 MDHEN, CDR2 SYDVKM. Deletions cut 8 bases from V and 5 bases from J, with 12 bases between. The CDR3 DNA sequence: TGTGCCAGCTCTTGGGCCGGTTATGGCTACACCTTC. It yields the protein CASSWAGYGYTF.

This clone is categorized as medium-sized (0.01 to 0.1%). The CDR3 loop is CASSAGTSGVGELFF. The CDR3 nucleotides read TGTGCCAGCAGCGCCGGGACTAGCGGGGTCGGGGAGCTGTTTTTT. The rearrangement links TRBV13 to TRBJ2-2, with TRBD2 identical over 13 bases. The V gene end was trimmed by 5 bases and the J gene end by 7 bases; junction bases not matched to a gene: 4. Germline loops: CDR1 PRHDT, CDR2 FYEKMQ (reference sequence). The CDR3 runs to 15 residues.

This chain joins TRBV6-6 and TRBJ2-1; TRBD1 agrees at 8 bases. The CDR3 totals 14 residues. CDR1 and CDR2 (germline): MNHNY, SVGAGI (reference sequence). The V and J ends lost 4 bases and 4 bases, in that order; junction bases with no gene match: 3. CDR3 nucleotide sequence: TGTGCCAGCAGTTCCCAGGGGGCATACAATGAGCAGTTCTTC. It encodes CASSSQGAYNEQFF.

The chain combines TRBV5-1 with TRBJ2-2; TRBD2 aligns across 7 bases. This CDR3 spans 14 amino acids. Unmatched junction bases numbered 9, after V lost 6 bases and J lost 7 bases. Germline V CDR1 and CDR2: SGHRS, YFSETQ. The CDR3 loop reads CASTGRGESGELFF. Written as DNA, the CDR3 is TGCGCCAGCACCGGACGGGGGGAAAGCGGGGAGCTGTTTTTT.

The chain recombines TRBV25-1 with TRBJ2-7; the D call may be TRBD1 or TRBD2 (5 bases each). The CDR3 runs 15 residues. Germline values: CDR1 MGHDK, CDR2 SYGVNS. V was trimmed by 4 bases and J by 5 bases, leaving 18 bases between them. CDR3 in amino acids: CASSATGRMGNEQYF. The CDR3 DNA follows: TGTGCCAGCAGTGCCACGGGACGCATGGGAAACGAGCAGTACTTC.

The rearrangement uses TRBV2 and TRBJ1-2, with D possibly TRBD1 on 5 matching bases. With 6 bases removed from V and 5 bases from J, the gap between germline ends came to 13 bases. This CDR3 has 13 residues. Germline CDR1 SNHLY, CDR2 FYNNEI. DNA for the CDR3: TGTGCCAGCAGCCCGGGACCGAATTATGGCTACACCTTC. Its protein product is CASSPGPNYGYTF.

This clone was observed a handful of times. This chain connects TRBV6-6 to TRBJ1-6; D not resolved. CDR1 is MNHNY, CDR2 SVGAGI, per germline (reference sequence). CDR3 length equals 14 residues. The ends were cut back, 4 bases at V and 7 bases at J, with 11 bases in the middle. CDR3 nucleotide sequence: TGTGCCAGCAGTTCCGGGAGTTGGAATTCACCCCTCCACTTT. Its translation: CASSSGSWNSPLHF.

The gene calls are TRBV5-6 and TRBJ1-2; 9 bases align to TRBD1. V trimming: 4 bases; J trimming: 5 bases; junction bases outside the gene matches: 12. Germline CDR1 reads SGHDT; CDR2 reads YYEEEE. The CDR3 consists of 16 residues. The CDR3: CASSPGTGTTSYGYTF. CDR3 nucleotides: TGTGCCAGCAGCCCGGGGACAGGGACGACCTCTTATGGCTACACCTTC.

The V gene is TRBV9, the J gene TRBJ2-5; D assignment may be TRBD1 or TRBD2 (5 bases each). V was trimmed by 0 bases and J by 3 bases, leaving 9 bases between them. The length of the CDR3 is 14 residues. Per the germline V gene, CDR1 is SGDLS and CDR2 is YYNGEE. The CDR3 is CASSVGGTKETQYF. The CDR3 DNA sequence: TGTGCCAGCAGCGTAGGGGGGACCAAAGAGACCCAGTACTTC.

The V call is TRBV19, the J call TRBJ1-1, with 10 bases matching TRBD1. The CDR3 runs to 15 residues. Losses at the gene ends were 5 bases for V and 4 bases for J; bases not matched to a gene: 7. The germline V gene encodes CDR1 LNHDA and CDR2 SQIVND (reference sequence). This CDR3 reads CASSPYGQGGTEAFF. The CDR3 DNA follows: TGTGCCAGTAGTCCATATGGACAGGGGGGCACTGAAGCTTTCTTT.